The text below deals with one TCR beta chain. This record comes from a study of human T cells and chemical hapten exposure. Study background: In the sensitization step, 2% DPC was placed on 2 cm by 2 cm of upper inner arm skin. Slight volume differences across pooled libraries mainly accounted for varying per-sample TCR yields.

In the authors' workflow: Sample TCR totals centred on a median of about 92,000, ranging about 20,000 to 690,600. TCRdb independently ran MiXCR on the RACE reads; one entry per CDR3 protein. TCRdb, not the original authors, processed these V and J calls. Of fewer than 200,000 distinct CDR3 sequences listed, just under 30% are singletons. The time point: pre-sensitization, week 0. Treatment of the sample: therapeutic diphenylcyclopropenone sensitization with weekly scalp DPC. Trimming took 1 base from V and 1 from J, leaving 5 bases between them. The CDR3 is 14 residues long. Germline CDR1 and CDR2: DFQATT and SNEGSKA (reference sequence).

Sequenced here: whole blood, sampled in connection with sensitization to the hapten diphenylcyclopropenone (DPC). The chain joins TRBV20-1 to TRBJ1-6; unclear D gene. This TCR was recovered from a woman aged 25 to 39 with alopecia areata. Some clones in this sample may be carry-over from other donors' samples. In DNA, the CDR3 is TGCAGTGCTAGAGTGGGTTCCTATAATTCACCCCTCCACTTT. As protein: CSARVGSYNSPLHF.